This T cell receptor (beta chain) was sequenced for a study of T cell changes during pregnancy in multiple sclerosis. Clones were sequenced by immunoSEQ multiplex PCR, and TCRdb holds only the in-frame ones, with some missing. The repertoire holds tens of thousands of clones, with around 88% as singletons. J was trimmed by 6 bases and V by 6 bases; bases with no gene match: 8. Germline V gene data show CDR1 as SNHLY and CDR2 as FYNNEI. This CDR3 region has 14 residues. The origin of this receptor is a female donor in good health, enrolled as a control in a pregnancy study. The chain links TRBV2 to TRBJ1-5; 7 bases align to TRBD1. The material sequenced was CD4+ T cells from peripheral blood mononuclear cells, taken in the first trimester of pregnancy. Written as DNA, the CDR3 is TGTGCCAGCAGACCCACAGGGGAAAGTCAGCCCCAGCATTTT. This encodes CASRPTGESQPQHF.